Shown below are 4 T cell receptor beta chains from a single sample sequenced in a study of cytomegalovirus exposure and HLA in healthy donors. Primers included in the PCR were 60 Vbeta and 13 Jbeta primers. Method: immunoSEQ multiplex PCR; TCRdb's copy keeps in-frame clones and lacks some. The sample includes some 160,000 clones, over 70% of them seen just once. Sample: PBMCs. These receptors originate from a woman aged 40 to 50 in good health and CMV-seropositive.

This chain connects TRBV10-3 to TRBJ2-2; 7 bases map to TRBD1. J was trimmed by 1 base and V by 6 bases; bases with no gene match: 5. Germline CDR1 reads ENHRY; CDR2 reads SYGVKD. The CDR3 runs to 15 residues. CDR3 sequence (DNA): TGTGCCATCAGGAACAGGACAGGGAACACCGGGGAGCTGTTTTTT. Protein: CAIRNRTGNTGELFF.

The sample holds a few counts of this clone. V and J are TRBV9 and TRBJ1-1, with 12 bases fitting TRBD1. CDR1 and CDR2 from the germline V gene are SGDLS and YYNGEE. The CDR3 totals 14 residues. The V and J ends lost 2 bases and 5 bases, in that order; junction bases with no gene match: 1. CDR3 loop: CASSVGQGATEAFF. The DNA of the CDR3 is TGTGCCAGCAGCGTGGGACAGGGGGCGACTGAAGCTTTCTTT. Complete variable domain (other parts from reference TRBV9 and TRBJ1-1): DSGVTQTPKHLITATGQRVTLRCSPRSGDLSVYWYQQSLDQGLQFLIQYYNGEERAKGNILERFSAQQFPDLHSELNLSSLELGDSALYFCASSVGQGATEAFFGQGTRLTVV.

As to this clone: A junction end diverges from the germline sequence, so it may reflect a read error. The gene calls are TRBV7-8 and TRBJ1-6; TRBD1 matches at 8 bases. The CDR3 has 15 residues. Germline V gene data show CDR1 as SGHVS and CDR2 as FQNEAQ. DNA for the CDR3: TGTGCCAGCACCTTATTGGACAGGGAGGTTTCACCCCTCCACTTT. Its protein product is CASTLLDREVSPLHF.

The chain has TRBV5-4 and TRBJ2-3; a weak D match, TRBD1 (6 bases). This CDR3 region has 15 residues. The V gene's germline CDR1 is SGHNT and CDR2 YYREEE (reference sequence). Between the trimmed V and J ends, which lost 0 bases and 0 bases, there was a span of 8 bases. This CDR3 reads CASSLVGTSTDTQYF. For the CDR3, the DNA is TGTGCCAGCAGCTTGGTAGGGACAAGCACAGATACGCAGTATTTT.